This entry lists 9 T cell receptor beta chains sequenced from one sample in a study of blood T cell repertoires in COVID-19. Produced via immunoSEQ multiplex PCR; TCRdb's table is partial and in-frame only. Among roughly 100,000 clones listed, approximately 89% were seen once. The sample consisted of peripheral blood. Receptor source: a woman over 75 in a cohort sampled during active COVID-19.

The chain employs TRBV7-3 and TRBJ2-1, with D possibly matching TRBD1 (6 bases). V shed 4 bases and J shed 4 bases, with 11 bases lying between them. The V gene's germline CDR1 is SGHTA and CDR2 FQGTGA. This CDR3 is 14 amino acids long. Here the CDR3 reads CASSSRGRYNEQFF. DNA for the CDR3: TGTGCCAGCAGCTCCAGGGGACGTTACAATGAGCAGTTCTTC.

The chain has TRBV10-2 and TRBJ2-1; tentative D call: TRBD1 (6 bases). The CDR3 has 14 amino acids. Germline V gene data show CDR1 as WSHSY and CDR2 as SAAADI. Between the trimmed V and J ends, which lost 2 bases and 4 bases, there was a span of 9 bases. The CDR3 spells CASSERQGYNEQFF. The CDR3 DNA sequence: TGCGCCAGCAGTGAGAGGCAGGGGTACAATGAGCAGTTCTTC.

The chain joins TRBV6-1 to TRBJ1-1, with TRBD1 as a possible D gene (6 bases). The CDR3 consists of 14 residues. Trimming stripped 0 bases from V and 9 bases from J, with 14 bases between. Per the germline V gene, CDR1 is MNHNS and CDR2 is SASEGT. For the CDR3, the DNA is TGTGCCAGCAGTGAAGCAATGGCAGGGGATAAAGCTTTCTTT. It encodes CASSEAMAGDKAFF.

The chain has TRBV5-1 and TRBJ1-6; TRBD1 agrees at 7 bases. The CDR3 is made up of 15 amino acids. Per the germline V gene, CDR1 is SGHRS and CDR2 is YFSETQ. V was clipped by 4 bases and J by 8 bases; unmatched bases: 9. The CDR3 DNA is TGCGCCAGCAGCCCGACCGGGACAGAAGATTCACCCCTCCACTTT. It codes for CASSPTGTEDSPLHF.

The rearrangement joins TRBV6-4 to TRBJ1-2, with D uncertain. CDR3 length: 12 residues. Germline CDR1 and CDR2: MRHNA and SNTAGT. V was cut by 4 bases and J by 6 bases, with 9 bases left in between. In nucleotides, the CDR3 is TGTGCCAGCAGTGCTGATAGTGATGGCTACACCTTC. This codes for CASSADSDGYTF.

The V call is TRBV6-6, the J call TRBJ2-3, with TRBD2 matching 11 bases. The germline V gene encodes CDR1 MNHNY and CDR2 SVGAGI (reference sequence). The CDR3 has 16 residues. J was trimmed by 4 bases and V by 4 bases; bases with no gene match: 7. The CDR3 here is CASSFPLAGVADTQYF. The CDR3 DNA sequence: TGTGCCAGCAGTTTCCCACTAGCGGGAGTGGCAGATACGCAGTATTTT.

The genes are TRBV27 and TRBJ2-3; a possible D gene is TRBD1 (6 bases). V gave up 3 bases and J gave up 2 bases, with 12 bases separating them. The CDR3 length is 15 residues. Germline loops: CDR1 MNHEY, CDR2 SMNVEV (reference sequence). The CDR3 nucleotides are TGTGCCAGCAGTTTCGGGTGGGGGCCCACAGATACGCAGTATTTT. Translating it yields CASSFGWGPTDTQYF.

The rearrangement uses TRBV19 and TRBJ2-1; 12 bases match TRBD2. The CDR3 is 15 residues long. CDR1 is LNHDA and CDR2 is SQIVND in the germline V gene (reference sequence). V lost 7 bases, J lost 3 bases, and 4 bases stayed unmatched. The CDR3 coding sequence is TGTGCCAGTATGCCGACTAGCGGGAGCTACAATGAGCAGTTCTTC. Translated, it gives CASMPTSGSYNEQFF.

The chain uses TRBV12-2 and TRBJ2-1; the table gives TRBD2 as D, unverified against the DNA. TRBV12-2 is shown as a pseudogene. The CDR3 runs 12 residues. The CDR3 region has the DNA TGTGCAAGTCGCTTTCGGGTGTGTGAGCAGTTCTTC. Translated: CASRFRVCEQFF.